These T cell receptor beta chains were read from a single sample in a study of response to subunit inactivated influenza vaccine. Each CDR3 protein gets one entry after TCRdb re-called the RT-PCR reads with MiXCR. The sample consists of roughly 500,000 distinct CDR3 sequences, about 15% of them appearing once. Sequences were derived from CD4+ T cells sorted from PBMCs, sampled less than 25 months after vaccination. Receptors originate from a man between 50 and 69 years old who received an inactivated influenza vaccine. Each CDR3 is given with its conserved first and last residue. Each record gives: D gene, J gene, V gene, clone size, CDR3 protein, CDR3 DNA. The D gene is left open where the match is weak. Expanded clones are given a class, and other clones once, few, many or no size at all.

>TRBD1|TRBJ2-3|TRBV28|.
CASSPLGQGAGDTQYF
TGTGCCAGCAGCCCATTGGGGCAGGGGGCGGGAGATACGCAGTATTTT
>.|TRBJ1-1|TRBV20-1|.
CSARDIAQGSEAFF
TGCAGTGCTAGAGATATCGCACAGGGAAGTGAAGCTTTCTTT
>.|TRBJ2-3|TRBV18|.
CASSPRAAGTGYHTQYF
TGTGCCAGCTCACCACGGGCTGCGGGCACAGGGTATCATACGCAGTATTTT
>.|TRBJ2-1|TRBV11-2|.
CASTSKGWGTRTIHNEQFF
TGTGCCAGCACCTCAAAGGGGTGGGGGACCAGGACGATTCACAATGAGCAGTTCTTC
>.|TRBJ1-1|TRBV12-3/TRBV12-4|few
CASSPTGSPEAFF
TGTGCCAGCAGTCCTACAGGGTCTCCTGAAGCTTTCTTT
>TRBD2|TRBJ2-1|TRBV30|few
CAMSGSSYNEQFF
TGTGCGATGAGCGGGAGTTCTTACAATGAGCAGTTCTTC
>.|TRBJ2-3|TRBV12-3/TRBV12-4|.
CASSTRDLPYF
TGTGCCAGCAGTACGCGGGACCTCCCGTATTTT
>.|TRBJ1-3|TRBV7-2|few
CASSLVSGVDTIYF
TGTGCCAGCAGCTTAGTTTCAGGGGTGGACACCATATATTTT
>.|TRBJ2-4|TRBV5-5|few
CASSSGNIQYF
TGTGCCAGCAGCTCGGGAAACATTCAGTACTTC
>.|TRBJ1-4|TRBV29-1|.
CSVMGPDGEKLFF
TGCAGCGTTATGGGTCCCGACGGGGAAAAACTGTTTTTT
>.|TRBJ1-4|TRBV15|few
CATSRGGLSNEKLFF
TGTGCCACCAGCAGAGGGGGTCTTTCTAATGAAAAACTGTTTTTT
>TRBD2|TRBJ2-1|TRBV4-3|once
CASRLRSRVSLAGNEQFF
TGCGCCAGCAGGCTACGCTCACGGGTTTCTCTAGCGGGCAATGAGCAGTTCTTC
>.|TRBJ2-3|TRBV18|.
CASSPPRGPDTQYF
TGTGCCAGCTCACCTCCGCGGGGACCAGATACGCAGTATTTT
>.|TRBJ2-5|TRBV18|few
CASSPPNTVMGETQYF
TGTGCCAGCTCACCGCCGAACACCGTAATGGGGGAGACCCAGTACTTC
>.|TRBJ1-5|TRBV6-1|few
CASSEGGRNQPQHF
TGTGCCAGCAGTGAAGGTGGGCGCAATCAGCCCCAGCATTTT
>.|TRBJ2-1|TRBV7-7|many
CASSPTGPGDSSYNEQFF
TGTGCCAGCAGCCCAACTGGGCCAGGAGATAGCTCCTACAATGAGCAGTTCTTC
>TRBD2|TRBJ2-1|TRBV4-2|many
CASSRIGLAGDNEQFF
TGTGCCAGCAGCCGAATCGGACTAGCGGGAGACAATGAGCAGTTCTTC
>.|TRBJ2-2|TRBV20-1|.
CSATPTMNTGELFF
TGCAGTGCAACACCTACAATGAACACCGGGGAGCTGTTTTTT
>.|TRBJ1-5|TRBV7-2|few
CASSTGDHTTQHF
TGTGCCAGCAGCACGGGGGACCACACTACCCAGCATTTT
>.|TRBJ2-7|TRBV10-3|few
CAVRSDQVSYEQYF
TGTGCCGTACGTTCTGATCAGGTCTCCTACGAGCAGTACTTC
>TRBD2|TRBJ2-7|TRBV6-2/TRBV6-3|many
CASSQLSGTSGREQYF
TGTGCCAGCAGTCAGTTGTCCGGGACTAGCGGGAGAGAGCAGTACTTC
>.|TRBJ2-3|TRBV4-3|few
CASSQEVPPRGAQYF
TGCGCCAGCAGCCAAGAAGTCCCCCCGAGGGGAGCCCAGTATTTT
>TRBD2|TRBJ2-1|TRBV20-1|.
CSATGTSGTRGDEEFF
TGCAGTGCTACTGGGACTAGCGGGACCAGGGGAGATGAGGAGTTCTTC
>.|TRBJ2-7|TRBV10-2|.
CASSESRDPPRQYF
TGCGCCAGCAGTGAGTCGCGGGACCCCCCCCGGCAGTACTTC
>TRBD2|TRBJ2-1|TRBV15|.
CATSLRGSGLYNEQFF
TGTGCCACCAGCCTCCGCGGGAGCGGGCTCTACAATGAGCAGTTCTTC
>.|TRBJ1-4|TRBV5-5|few
CASSLGQITNEKLFF
TGTGCCAGCAGCTTGGGGCAGATTACTAATGAAAAACTGTTTTTT
>TRBD2|TRBJ2-5|TRBV12-3/TRBV12-4|.
CASTWTSPGAQYF
TGTGCCAGCACCTGGACTAGCCCGGGGGCCCAGTACTTC
>TRBD2|TRBJ2-1|TRBV20-1|few
CSAGPGLAGYNEQFF
TGCAGTGCTGGACCGGGACTAGCGGGTTACAATGAGCAGTTCTTC
>.|TRBJ2-2|TRBV12-3/TRBV12-4|.
CASSFLEGAGTGELFF
TGTGCCAGCAGTTTCTTGGAGGGGGCAGGTACCGGGGAGCTGTTTTTT
>TRBD1|TRBJ2-2|TRBV10-3|many
CAISNTGGPNTGELFF
TGTGCCATCAGTAATACAGGGGGACCGAACACCGGGGAGCTGTTTTTT
>TRBD2|TRBJ2-5|TRBV5-4|few
CASSWGGLLAVWYQETQYF
TGTGCCAGCAGCTGGGGAGGGTTACTAGCGGTATGGTACCAAGAGACCCAGTACTTC
>.|TRBJ2-2|TRBV5-1|many
CASSLGSTGELFF
TGCGCCAGCAGCTTAGGGAGCACCGGGGAGCTGTTTTTT
>.|TRBJ2-5|TRBV4-1|.
CASSQGVRGSQETQYF
TGCGCCAGCAGCCAAGGGGTCCGGGGGTCCCAAGAGACCCAGTACTTC
>.|TRBJ2-2|TRBV6-2/TRBV6-3|many
CASRAPGPISGELFF
TGTGCCAGCAGAGCCCCGGGACCTATATCCGGGGAGCTGTTTTTT
>.|TRBJ2-1|TRBV12-3/TRBV12-4|few
CASSSTGNEQFF
TGTGCCAGCAGTTCCACAGGGAATGAGCAGTTCTTC
>.|TRBJ2-3|TRBV28|few
CASSLEGPLGGDTQYF
TGTGCCAGCAGTTTGGAGGGTCCTCTTGGTGGAGATACGCAGTATTTT
>.|TRBJ2-1|TRBV5-1|.
CASSLGTAGLSSYNEQFF
TGCGCCAGCAGCTTGGGGACAGCGGGACTCTCCTCCTACAATGAGCAGTTCTTC
>.|TRBJ1-5|TRBV27|few
CASPSRDINQPQHF
TGTGCCAGCCCGTCCCGGGACATAAATCAGCCCCAGCATTTT
>.|TRBJ2-7|TRBV27|few
CPPWSYEQYF
TGTCCCCCTTGGTCCTACGAGCAGTACTTC
>.|TRBJ2-7|TRBV10-3|few
CAISGGRIYQYF
TGTGCCATCAGTGGGGGACGCATCTACCAGTACTTC
>.|TRBJ2-3|TRBV9|few
CASSVGVSPRTQYF
TGTGCCAGCAGCGTAGGAGTTAGCCCTCGTACGCAGTATTTT
>.|TRBJ2-2|TRBV5-6|few
CASIQGYTGELFF
TGTGCCAGCATACAGGGTTACACCGGGGAGCTGTTTTTT
>TRBD2|TRBJ2-1|TRBV7-1|few
CASSSNTPGWTSGSAHYNEQFF
TGTGCCAGCAGCTCAAATACACCGGGTTGGACTAGCGGGAGCGCCCACTACAATGAGCAGTTCTTC
>TRBD1|TRBJ2-5|TRBV7-9|few
CASSATGAETQYF
TGTGCCAGCAGCGCAACAGGGGCGGAGACCCAGTACTTC
>.|TRBJ2-3|TRBV20-1|few
CSASDGFTDTQYF
TGCAGTGCGTCGGACGGATTCACAGATACGCAGTATTTT
>.|TRBJ2-5|TRBV21-1|many
CASSKYRTGKETQYF
TGTGCCAGCAGCAAATACAGGACAGGGAAAGAGACCCAGTACTTC
>.|TRBJ1-2|TRBV6-5|few
CASSYSIGLYYGYTF
TGTGCCAGCAGTTACTCGATTGGTCTGTACTATGGCTACACCTTC
>.|TRBJ2-1|TRBV12-3/TRBV12-4|few
CASSTAGALYNEQFF
TGTGCCAGCAGTACCGCGGGGGCGCTTTACAATGAGCAGTTCTTC
>TRBD2|TRBJ2-1|TRBV20-1|.
CSARVLTSGRPYNEQFF
TGCAGTGCTAGAGTCCTGACTAGCGGGAGGCCCTACAATGAGCAGTTCTTC
>.|TRBJ2-7|TRBV3-1|.
CASSPVNDREQYF
TGTGCCAGCAGCCCCGTAAACGACCGGGAGCAGTACTTC
>TRBD1|TRBJ2-4|TRBV19|few
CASRPGQGGIKGKNIQYF
TGTGCCAGTAGGCCGGGACAGGGTGGAATTAAAGGCAAAAACATTCAGTACTTC
>.|TRBJ2-5|TRBV4-2|.
CASRGGLEETQYF
TGTGCCAGCAGAGGTGGTCTAGAGGAGACCCAGTACTTT
>TRBD1|TRBJ1-1|TRBV5-1|.
CASSDRDRVNTEAFF
TGCGCCAGCAGCGATAGGGACAGGGTGAACACTGAAGCTTTCTTT
>.|TRBJ2-7|TRBV20-1|few
CSARGQSWTYEQYF
TGCAGTGCTAGAGGCCAGTCTTGGACGTACGAGCAGTACTTC
>TRBD1|TRBJ2-7|TRBV5-5|.
CASSSTGTAYEQYF
TGTGCCAGCAGCTCTACCGGGACAGCCTACGAGCAGTACTTC